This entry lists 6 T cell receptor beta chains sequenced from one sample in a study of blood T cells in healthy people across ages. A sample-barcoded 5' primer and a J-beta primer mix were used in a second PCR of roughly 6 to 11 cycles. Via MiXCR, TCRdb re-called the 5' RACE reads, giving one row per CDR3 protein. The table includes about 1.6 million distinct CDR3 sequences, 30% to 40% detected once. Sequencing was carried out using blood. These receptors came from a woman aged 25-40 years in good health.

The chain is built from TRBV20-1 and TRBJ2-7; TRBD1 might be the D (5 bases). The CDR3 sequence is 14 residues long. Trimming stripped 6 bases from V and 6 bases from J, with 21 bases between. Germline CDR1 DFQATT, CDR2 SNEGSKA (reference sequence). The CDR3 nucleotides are TGCAGTGCCGCCCCCAGGGCGACCCCCCGCGAGCAGTACTTC. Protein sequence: CSAAPRATPREQYF.

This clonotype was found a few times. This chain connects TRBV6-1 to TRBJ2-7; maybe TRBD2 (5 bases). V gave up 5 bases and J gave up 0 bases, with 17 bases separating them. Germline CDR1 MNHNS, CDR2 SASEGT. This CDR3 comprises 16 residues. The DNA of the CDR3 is TGTGCCAGCAGTAGGTCTAGACCGGGAAGCTCCTACGAGCAGTACTTC. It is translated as CASSRSRPGSSYEQYF.

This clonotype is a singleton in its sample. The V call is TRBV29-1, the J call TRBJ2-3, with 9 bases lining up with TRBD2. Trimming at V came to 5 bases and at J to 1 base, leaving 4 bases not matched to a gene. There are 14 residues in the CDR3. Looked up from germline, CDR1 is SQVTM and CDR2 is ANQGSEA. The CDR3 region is CSVQIAGGTDTQYF. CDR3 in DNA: TGCAGCGTTCAGATAGCGGGAGGCACAGATACGCAGTATTTT.

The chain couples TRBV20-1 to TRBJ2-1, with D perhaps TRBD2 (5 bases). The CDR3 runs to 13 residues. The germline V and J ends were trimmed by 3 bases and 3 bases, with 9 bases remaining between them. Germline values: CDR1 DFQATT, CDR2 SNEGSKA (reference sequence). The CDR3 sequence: CSASGLRYNEQFF. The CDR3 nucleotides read TGCAGTGCTAGCGGACTCCGCTACAATGAGCAGTTCTTC.

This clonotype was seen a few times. The CDR3 bases are TGTGCCAGCAGCCATCCCCGGGACGCCACCCGCCCAGATACGCAGTATTTT. Protein product: CASSHPRDATRPDTQYF. V and J are TRBV3-1 and TRBJ2-3; the D gene could be TRBD1 or TRBD2 (5 bases each). V was clipped by 3 bases and J by 4 bases, with 20 bases between them. This CDR3 is built from 17 residues. The germline V gene encodes CDR1 LGHDT and CDR2 YNNKEL (reference sequence).

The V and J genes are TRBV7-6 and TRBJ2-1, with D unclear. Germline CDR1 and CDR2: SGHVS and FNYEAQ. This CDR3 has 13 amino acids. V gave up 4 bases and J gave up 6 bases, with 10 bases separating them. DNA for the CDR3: TGTGCCAGCAGCTCCCCTAGGGTCAATGAGCAGTTCTTC. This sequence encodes CASSSPRVNEQFF.